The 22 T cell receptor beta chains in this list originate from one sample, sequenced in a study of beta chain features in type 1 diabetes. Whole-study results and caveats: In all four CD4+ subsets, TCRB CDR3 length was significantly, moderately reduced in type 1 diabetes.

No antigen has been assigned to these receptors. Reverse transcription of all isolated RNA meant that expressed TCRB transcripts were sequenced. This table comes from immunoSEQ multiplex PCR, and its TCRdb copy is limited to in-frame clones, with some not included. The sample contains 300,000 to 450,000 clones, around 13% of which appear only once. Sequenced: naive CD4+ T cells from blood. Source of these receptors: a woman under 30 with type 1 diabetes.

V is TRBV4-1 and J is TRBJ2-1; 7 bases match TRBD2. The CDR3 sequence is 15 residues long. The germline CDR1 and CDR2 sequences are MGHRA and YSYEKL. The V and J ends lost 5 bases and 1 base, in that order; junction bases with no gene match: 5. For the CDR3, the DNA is TGCGCCAGCAGCAGCGGGATAGGGTCCTACAATGAGCAGTTCTTC. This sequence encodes CASSSGIGSYNEQFF.

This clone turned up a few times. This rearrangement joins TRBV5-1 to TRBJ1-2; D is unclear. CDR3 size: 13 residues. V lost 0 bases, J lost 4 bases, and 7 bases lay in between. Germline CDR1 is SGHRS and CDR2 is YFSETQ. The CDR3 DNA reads TGCGCCAGCAGCTTGGATCCGAGCTATGGCTACACCTTC. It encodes CASSLDPSYGYTF.

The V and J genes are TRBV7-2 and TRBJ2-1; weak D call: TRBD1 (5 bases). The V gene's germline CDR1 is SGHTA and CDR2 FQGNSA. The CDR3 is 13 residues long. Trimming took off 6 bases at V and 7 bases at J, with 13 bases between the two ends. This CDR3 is CASSFKGANEQFF. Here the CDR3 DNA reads TGTGCCAGCAGTTTCAAAGGGGCGAATGAGCAGTTCTTC.

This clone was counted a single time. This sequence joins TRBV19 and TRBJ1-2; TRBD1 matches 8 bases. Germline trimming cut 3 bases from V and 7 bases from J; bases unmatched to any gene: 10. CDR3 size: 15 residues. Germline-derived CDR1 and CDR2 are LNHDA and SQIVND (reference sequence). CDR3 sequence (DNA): TGTGCCAGTAGTATTCTCTCCGGGACAGGACGTGGCTACACCTTC. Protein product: CASSILSGTGRGYTF. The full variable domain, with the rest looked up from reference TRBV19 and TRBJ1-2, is DGGITQSPKYLFRKEGQNVTLSCEQNLNHDAMYWYRQDPGQGLRLIYYSQIVNDFQKGDIAEGYSVSREKKESFPLTVTSAQKNPTAFYLCASSILSGTGRGYTFGSGTRLTVV.

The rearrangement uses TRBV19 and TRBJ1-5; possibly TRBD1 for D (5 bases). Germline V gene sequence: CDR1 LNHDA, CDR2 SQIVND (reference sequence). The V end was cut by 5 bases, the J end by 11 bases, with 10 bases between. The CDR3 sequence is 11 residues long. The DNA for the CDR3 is TGTGCCAGTAGTCCCTGGGGCTCCCAGCATTTT. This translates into CASSPWGSQHF.

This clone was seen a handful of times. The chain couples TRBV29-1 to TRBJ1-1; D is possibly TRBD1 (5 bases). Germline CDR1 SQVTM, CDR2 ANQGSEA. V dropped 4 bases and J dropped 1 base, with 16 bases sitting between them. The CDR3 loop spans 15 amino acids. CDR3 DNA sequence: TGCAGCGTTGTCCAATCCGGGGGGTCGAACACTGAAGCTTTCTTT. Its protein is CSVVQSGGSNTEAFF.

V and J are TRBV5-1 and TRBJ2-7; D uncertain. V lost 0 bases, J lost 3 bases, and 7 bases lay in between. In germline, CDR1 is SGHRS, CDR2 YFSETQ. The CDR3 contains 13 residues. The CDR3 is CASSLGHNYEQYF. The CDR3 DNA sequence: TGCGCCAGCAGCTTGGGACATAACTACGAGCAGTACTTC.

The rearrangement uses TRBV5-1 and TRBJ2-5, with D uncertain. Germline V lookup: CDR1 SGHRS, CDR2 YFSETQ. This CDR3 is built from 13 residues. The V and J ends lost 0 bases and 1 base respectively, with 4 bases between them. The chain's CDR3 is CASSLDTQETQYF. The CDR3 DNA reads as TGCGCCAGCAGCTTGGACACCCAAGAGACCCAGTACTTC.

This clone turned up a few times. The CDR3 bases are TGCGCCAGCAGCTTGGCCGGACAGATCTCCTACGAGCAGTACTTC. Protein product: CASSLAGQISYEQYF. The J gene is TRBJ2-7, the V gene TRBV5-1; a weak D match, TRBD1 (6 bases). Trimming took 0 bases from V and 0 from J, leaving 10 bases between them. This CDR3 has 15 amino acids. The germline CDR1 and CDR2 sequences are SGHRS and YFSETQ.

CDR3 bases: TGCGCCAGCAGCCCCGACAGTCGAGAGCAGTTCTTC. Protein: CASSPDSREQFF. The chain couples TRBV5-1 to TRBJ2-1; maybe TRBD1 (5 bases). The CDR3 length is 12 residues. Germline V CDR1 and CDR2: SGHRS, YFSETQ. V lost 4 bases and J 10 bases, leaving 12 bases between the germline ends.

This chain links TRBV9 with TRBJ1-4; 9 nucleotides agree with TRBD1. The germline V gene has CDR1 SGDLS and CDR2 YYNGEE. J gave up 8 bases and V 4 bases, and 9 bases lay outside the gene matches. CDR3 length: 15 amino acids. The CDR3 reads CASSSEGQGREKLFF. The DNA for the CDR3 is TGTGCCAGCAGCTCGGAGGGACAGGGACGGGAAAAACTGTTTTTT.

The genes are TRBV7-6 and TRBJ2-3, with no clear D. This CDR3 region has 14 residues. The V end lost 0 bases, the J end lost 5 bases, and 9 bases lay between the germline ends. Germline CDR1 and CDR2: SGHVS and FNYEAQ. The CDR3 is CASSLAGSGDTQYF. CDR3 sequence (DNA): TGTGCCAGCAGCTTAGCCGGTTCGGGAGATACGCAGTATTTT.

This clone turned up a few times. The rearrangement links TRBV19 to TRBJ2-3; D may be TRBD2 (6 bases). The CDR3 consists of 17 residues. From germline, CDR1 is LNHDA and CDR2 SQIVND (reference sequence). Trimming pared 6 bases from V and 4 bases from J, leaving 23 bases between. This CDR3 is CASRGTSGSSGADTQYF. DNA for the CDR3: TGTGCCAGTAGAGGGACCTCAGGGTCCTCGGGAGCAGATACGCAGTATTTT.

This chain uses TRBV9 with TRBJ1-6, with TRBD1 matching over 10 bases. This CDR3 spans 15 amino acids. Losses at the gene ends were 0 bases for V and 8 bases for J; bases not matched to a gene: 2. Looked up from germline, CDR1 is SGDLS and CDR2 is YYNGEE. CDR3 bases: TGTGCCAGCAGCGTAGGGGGACAGGGGTATTCACCCCTCCACTTT. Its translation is CASSVGGQGYSPLHF.

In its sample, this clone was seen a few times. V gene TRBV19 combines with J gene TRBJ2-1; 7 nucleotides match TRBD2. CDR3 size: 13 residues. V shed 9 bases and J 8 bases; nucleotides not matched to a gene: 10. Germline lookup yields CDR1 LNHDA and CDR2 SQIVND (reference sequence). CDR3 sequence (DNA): TGTGCCAGCACCCAAGCTAGCGGAGATGAGCAGTTCTTC. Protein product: CASTQASGDEQFF.

As DNA, the CDR3 is TGTGCCAGCAGCCTCCGGGACAGTAACTATGGCTACACCTTC. Residues: CASSLRDSNYGYTF. This chain joins TRBV7-2 and TRBJ1-2, with 7 bases matching TRBD1. The trim removed 5 bases at V and 1 base at J, leaving 4 bases unmatched. CDR3 length: 14 amino acids. Germline assignment: CDR1 SGHTA and CDR2 FQGNSA.

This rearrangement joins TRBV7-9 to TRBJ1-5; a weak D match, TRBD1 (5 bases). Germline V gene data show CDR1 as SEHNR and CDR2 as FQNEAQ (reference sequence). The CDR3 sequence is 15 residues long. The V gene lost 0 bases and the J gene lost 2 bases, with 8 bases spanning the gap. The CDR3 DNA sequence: TGTGCCAGCAGCTTAGCAACGGGGGGCAATCAGCCCCAGCATTTT. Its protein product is CASSLATGGNQPQHF.

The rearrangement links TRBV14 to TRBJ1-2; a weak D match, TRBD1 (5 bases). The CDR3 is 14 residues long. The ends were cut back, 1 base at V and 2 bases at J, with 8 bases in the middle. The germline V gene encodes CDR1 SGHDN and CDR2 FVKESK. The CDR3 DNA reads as TGTGCCAGCAGCCAAGGTCGACAGAACTATGGCTACACCTTC. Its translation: CASSQGRQNYGYTF. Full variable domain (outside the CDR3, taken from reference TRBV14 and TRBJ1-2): EAGVTQFPSHSVIEKGQTVTLRCDPISGHDNLYWYRRVMGKEIKFLLHFVKESKQDESGMPNNRFLAERTGGTYSTLKVQPAELEDSGVYFCASSQGRQNYGYTFGSGTRLTVV.

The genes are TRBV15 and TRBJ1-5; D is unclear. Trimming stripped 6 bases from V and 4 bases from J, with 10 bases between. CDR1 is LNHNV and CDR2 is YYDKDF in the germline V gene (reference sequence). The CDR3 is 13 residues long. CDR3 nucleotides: TGTGCCACCAGTCAGCGGCTGAATCAGCCCCAGCATTTT. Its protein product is CATSQRLNQPQHF.

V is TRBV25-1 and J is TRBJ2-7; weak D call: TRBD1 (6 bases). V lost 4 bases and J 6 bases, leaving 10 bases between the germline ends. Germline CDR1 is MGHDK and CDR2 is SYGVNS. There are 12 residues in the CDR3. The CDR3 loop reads CASSAWDTEQYF. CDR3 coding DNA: TGTGCCAGCAGTGCCTGGGACACCGAGCAGTACTTC.

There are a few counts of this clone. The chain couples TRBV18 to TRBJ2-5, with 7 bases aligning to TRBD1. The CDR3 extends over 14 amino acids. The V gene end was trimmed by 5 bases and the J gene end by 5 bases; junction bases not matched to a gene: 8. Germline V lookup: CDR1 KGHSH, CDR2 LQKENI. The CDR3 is CASSRGQGGETQYF. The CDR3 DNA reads TGTGCCAGCTCAAGGGGGCAGGGCGGCGAGACCCAGTACTTC.

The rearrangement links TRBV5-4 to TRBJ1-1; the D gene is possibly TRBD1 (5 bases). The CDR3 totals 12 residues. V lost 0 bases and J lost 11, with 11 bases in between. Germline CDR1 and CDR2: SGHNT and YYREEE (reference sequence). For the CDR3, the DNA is TGTGCCAGCAGCTTGGAACAGGCTGGTGCTTTCTTT. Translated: CASSLEQAGAFF.